One sample yielded the 12 T cell receptor beta chains listed below, sequenced in a study of neoadjuvant anti-PD-1 for oral cavity cancer. Using immunoSEQ multiplex PCR, the repertoire was profiled, and TCRdb retains in-frame clones only, with some absent. Of about 12,000 clones in the sample, about 65% were seen once. The sequenced sample was PBMCs, obtained before nivolumab (anti-PD-1) treatment. The receptors were sampled from a person between 40 and 80 years old with oral cavity squamous cell carcinoma.

The chain is built from TRBV19 and TRBJ2-5; TRBD1 matches 8 bases. This CDR3 has 15 residues. Germline lookup yields CDR1 LNHDA and CDR2 SQIVND (reference sequence). Trimming took 7 bases from V and 2 from J; bases not matched to a gene: 9. Here the CDR3 reads CASTRTGFYQETQYF. In DNA form, the CDR3 reads TGTGCCAGTACCCGGACAGGGTTTTATCAAGAGACCCAGTACTTC. The full variable domain, with the rest looked up from reference TRBV19 and TRBJ2-5, is DGGITQSPKYLFRKEGQNVTLSCEQNLNHDAMYWYRQDPGQGLRLIYYSQIVNDFQKGDIAEGYSVSREKKESFPLTVTSAQKNPTAFYLCASTRTGFYQETQYFGPGTRLLVL.

This clone was counted a few times. The chain carries TRBV27 and TRBJ1-1; 8 nucleotides agree with TRBD1. This CDR3 has 14 residues. The V segment lost 6 bases and the J segment 10 bases; nucleotides outside the gene matches: 13. The V gene's germline CDR1 is MNHEY and CDR2 SMNVEV (reference sequence). The CDR3 protein is CASSLRTGQIGAFF. The CDR3 DNA follows: TGTGCCAGCAGCCTCAGGACAGGGCAAATCGGAGCTTTCTTT.

This clone was seen more than once but under ten times. V and J are TRBV4-2 and TRBJ2-2; the match to TRBD1 covers 9 bases. The V and J ends lost 1 base and 4 bases, in that order; junction bases with no gene match: 1. CDR3 size: 15 residues. Germline V lookup: CDR1 LGHNA, CDR2 YNFKEQ. The CDR3, as DNA: TGTGCCAGCAGCCAAGGGGACAGGGCCACCGGGGAGCTGTTTTTT. The encoded protein is CASSQGDRATGELFF.

This rearrangement joins TRBV6-5 to TRBJ2-7; TRBD2 matches at 9 bases. V trimming: 7 bases; J trimming: 4 bases; junction bases outside the gene matches: 8. This CDR3 spans 14 amino acids. Germline V gene data show CDR1 as MNHEY and CDR2 as SVGAGI. The CDR3 DNA reads as TGTGCCAGCACCAGAGTAGCGGGAGTTTACGAGCAGTACTTC. This codes for CASTRVAGVYEQYF.

DNA of the CDR3: TGTGCCAGCAGCTCAGGGGGACAGGGGCGCGATGGCTACACCTTC. As protein: CASSSGGQGRDGYTF. V usage is TRBV7-2 and J usage is TRBJ1-2; 10 nucleotides match TRBD1. The V gene's germline CDR1 is SGHTA and CDR2 FQGNSA. Unmatched junction bases numbered 8, after V lost 4 bases and J lost 6 bases. The CDR3 spans 15 residues.

The chain uses TRBV6-1 and TRBJ2-7; weak D call: TRBD1 (6 bases). The CDR3 is 14 residues long. Between the trimmed V and J ends, which lost 7 bases and 2 bases, there was a span of 15 bases. Germline V gives CDR1 MNHNS, CDR2 SASEGT. In DNA, the CDR3 is TGTGCCAGCAATCCTACAGGGTCCCCCTACGAGCAGTACTTC. This encodes CASNPTGSPYEQYF.

This chain connects TRBV28 to TRBJ1-1; no definite D call. There are 14 residues in the CDR3. CDR1 is MDHEN, CDR2 SYDVKM, per germline. V was clipped by 2 bases and J by 0 bases, with 7 bases between them. DNA for the CDR3: TGTGCCAGCAGTTTACTCCATTTGAACACTGAAGCTTTCTTT. It encodes CASSLLHLNTEAFF.

The chain recombines TRBV25-1 with TRBJ2-5, with D possibly TRBD2 on 7 matching bases. The length of the CDR3 is 15 residues. Germline-derived CDR1 and CDR2 are MGHDK and SYGVNS. V dropped 1 base and J dropped 4 bases, with 13 bases sitting between them. The CDR3 DNA follows: TGTGCCAGCAGTGAATGGGGGGGGCGGTTAGAGACCCAGTACTTC. Its translation is CASSEWGGRLETQYF.

The CDR3 nucleotides are TGTGCCAGCAGTTTATGGGGACAGGGGAATGGCTACACCTTC. It is translated as CASSLWGQGNGYTF. The chain employs TRBV27 and TRBJ1-2; 10 positions agree with TRBD1. This CDR3 comprises 14 residues. V shed 1 base and J 6 bases; nucleotides not matched to a gene: 2. The germline gives CDR1 MNHEY, CDR2 SMNVEV (reference sequence).

This chain joins TRBV19 and TRBJ1-3; 9 nucleotides match TRBD1. Germline V gene sequence: CDR1 LNHDA, CDR2 SQIVND (reference sequence). The ends lost 5 bases at V and 0 bases at J; junction bases unmatched: 11. The CDR3 has 18 amino acids. CDR3 coding DNA: TGTGCCAGTAGTCCCGGGACAGGGATTTTGAACTCTGGAAACACCATATATTTT. Protein sequence: CASSPGTGILNSGNTIYF.

This clone was seen only a few times. The CDR3 region is CASSVPGQGQPQHF. For the CDR3, the DNA is TGTGCCAGTAGCGTCCCGGGACAGGGGCAGCCCCAGCATTTT. The chain employs TRBV19 and TRBJ1-5; 10 nucleotides align to TRBD1. There are 14 residues in the CDR3. CDR1 and CDR2 (germline): LNHDA, SQIVND (reference sequence). V lost 6 bases to trimming and J lost 7 bases; unmatched junction nucleotides: 6.

V and J are TRBV11-2 and TRBJ2-7; 13 bases map to TRBD2. The CDR3 covers 13 residues. From germline, CDR1 is SGHAT and CDR2 FQNNGV. The ends lost 5 bases at V and 6 bases at J; junction bases unmatched: 1. CDR3 amino acids: CASSGTSGIEQYF. The CDR3 DNA is TGTGCCAGCAGCGGGACTAGCGGGATCGAGCAGTACTTC.